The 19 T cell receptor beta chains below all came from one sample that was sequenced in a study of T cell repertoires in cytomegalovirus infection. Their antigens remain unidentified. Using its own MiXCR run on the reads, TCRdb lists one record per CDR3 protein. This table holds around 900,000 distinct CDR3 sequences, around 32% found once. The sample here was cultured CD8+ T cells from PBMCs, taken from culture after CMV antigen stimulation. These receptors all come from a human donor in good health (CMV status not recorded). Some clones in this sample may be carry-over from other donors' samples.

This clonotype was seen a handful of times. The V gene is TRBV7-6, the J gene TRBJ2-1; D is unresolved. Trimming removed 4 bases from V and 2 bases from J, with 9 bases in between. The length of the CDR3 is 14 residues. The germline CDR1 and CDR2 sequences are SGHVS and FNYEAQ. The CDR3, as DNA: TGTGCCAGCAGCTCGACCGACGCCTACAATGAGCAGTTCTTC. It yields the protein CASSSTDAYNEQFF.

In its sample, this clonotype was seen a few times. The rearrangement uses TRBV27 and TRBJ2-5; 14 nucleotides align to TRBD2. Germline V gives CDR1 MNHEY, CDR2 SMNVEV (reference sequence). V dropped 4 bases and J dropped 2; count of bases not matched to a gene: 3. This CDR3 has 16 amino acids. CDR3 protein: CASSSWTSGGQETQYF. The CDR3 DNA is TGTGCCAGCAGTTCGTGGACTAGCGGGGGGCAAGAGACCCAGTACTTC.

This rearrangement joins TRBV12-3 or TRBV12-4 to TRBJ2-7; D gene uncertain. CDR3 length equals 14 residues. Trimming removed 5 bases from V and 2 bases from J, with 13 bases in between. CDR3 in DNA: TGTGCCAGCAGTCAAGGGTCGTCCCCCTACGAGCAGTACTTC. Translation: CASSQGSSPYEQYF.

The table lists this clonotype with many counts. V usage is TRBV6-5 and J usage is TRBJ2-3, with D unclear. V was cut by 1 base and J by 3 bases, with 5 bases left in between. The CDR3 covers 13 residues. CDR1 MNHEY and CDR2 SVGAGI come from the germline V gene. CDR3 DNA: TGTGCCAGCAGTTACTTTTGGACAGATACGCAGTATTTT. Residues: CASSYFWTDTQYF.

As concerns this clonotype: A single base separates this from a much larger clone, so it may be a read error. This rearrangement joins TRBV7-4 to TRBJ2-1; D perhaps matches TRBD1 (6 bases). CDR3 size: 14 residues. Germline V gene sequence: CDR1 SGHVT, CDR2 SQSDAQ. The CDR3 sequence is CVSSLPEGVNEQFF. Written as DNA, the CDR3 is TGTGTCAGCAGCCTACCTGAGGGGGTCAATGAGCAGTTCTTC.

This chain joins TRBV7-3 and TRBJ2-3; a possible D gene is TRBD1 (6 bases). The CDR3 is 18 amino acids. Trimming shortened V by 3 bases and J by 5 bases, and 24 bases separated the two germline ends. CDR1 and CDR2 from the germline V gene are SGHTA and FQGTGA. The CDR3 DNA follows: TGTGCCAGCAGCTTTATGGGACAAGGACACAAAAAGGGAGATACGCAGTATTTT. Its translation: CASSFMGQGHKKGDTQYF.

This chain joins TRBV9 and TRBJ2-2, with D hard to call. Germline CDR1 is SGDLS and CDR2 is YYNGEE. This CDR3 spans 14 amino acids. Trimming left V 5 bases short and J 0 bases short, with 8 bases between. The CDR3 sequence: CASRPPANTGELFF. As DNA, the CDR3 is TGTGCCAGCAGACCCCCCGCGAACACCGGGGAGCTGTTTTTT.

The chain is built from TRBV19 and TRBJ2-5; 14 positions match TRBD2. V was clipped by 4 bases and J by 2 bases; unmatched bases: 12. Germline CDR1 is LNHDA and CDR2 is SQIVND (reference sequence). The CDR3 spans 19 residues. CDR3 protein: CASSNRPGTSGGQQETQYF. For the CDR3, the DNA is TGTGCCAGTAGTAATCGTCCCGGGACTAGCGGGGGCCAGCAAGAGACCCAGTACTTC. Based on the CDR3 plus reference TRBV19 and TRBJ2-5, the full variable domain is DGGITQSPKYLFRKEGQNVTLSCEQNLNHDAMYWYRQDPGQGLRLIYYSQIVNDFQKGDIAEGYSVSREKKESFPLTVTSAQKNPTAFYLCASSNRPGTSGGQQETQYFGPGTRLLVL.

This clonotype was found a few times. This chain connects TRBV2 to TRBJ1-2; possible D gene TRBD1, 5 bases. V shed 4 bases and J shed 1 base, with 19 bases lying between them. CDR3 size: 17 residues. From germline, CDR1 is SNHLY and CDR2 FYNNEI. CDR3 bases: TGTGCCAGCAGTGTCACGTCGGTTGACAGACTTAACTATGGCTACACCTTC. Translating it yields CASSVTSVDRLNYGYTF.

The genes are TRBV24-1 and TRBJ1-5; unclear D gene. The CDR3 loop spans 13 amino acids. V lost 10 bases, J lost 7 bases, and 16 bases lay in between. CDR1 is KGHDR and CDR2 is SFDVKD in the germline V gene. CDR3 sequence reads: CATPDRREQPQHF. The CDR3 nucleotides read TGTGCCACTCCGGACCGTAGGGAGCAGCCCCAGCATTTT.

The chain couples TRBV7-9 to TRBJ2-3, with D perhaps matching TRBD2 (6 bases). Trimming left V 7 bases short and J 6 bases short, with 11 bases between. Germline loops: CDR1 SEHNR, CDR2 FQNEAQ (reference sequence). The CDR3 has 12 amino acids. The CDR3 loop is CASTGGRDTQYF. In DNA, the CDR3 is TGTGCCAGCACAGGAGGGAGGGATACGCAGTATTTT.

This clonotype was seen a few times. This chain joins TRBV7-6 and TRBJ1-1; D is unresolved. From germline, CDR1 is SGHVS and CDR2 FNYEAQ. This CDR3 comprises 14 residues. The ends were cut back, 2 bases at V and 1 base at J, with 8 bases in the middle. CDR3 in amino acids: CASSLRRSNTEAFF. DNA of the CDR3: TGTGCCAGCAGCTTAAGGCGGTCGAACACTGAAGCTTTCTTT. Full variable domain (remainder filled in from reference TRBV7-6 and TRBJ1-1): GAGVSQSPRYKVTKRGQDVALRCDPISGHVSLYWYRQALGQGPEFLTYFNYEAQQDKSGLPNDRFSAERPEGSISTLTIQRTEQRDSAMYRCASSLRRSNTEAFFGQGTRLTVV.

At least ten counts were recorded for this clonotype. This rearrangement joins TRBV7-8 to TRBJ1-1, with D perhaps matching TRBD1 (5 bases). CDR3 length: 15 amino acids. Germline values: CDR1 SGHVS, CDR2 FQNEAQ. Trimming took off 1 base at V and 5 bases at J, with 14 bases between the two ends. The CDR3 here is CASSLDVRGRTEAFF. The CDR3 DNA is TGTGCCAGCAGCTTAGATGTCCGGGGGAGGACTGAAGCTTTCTTT. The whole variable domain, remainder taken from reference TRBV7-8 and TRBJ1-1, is GAGVSQSPRYKVAKRGQDVALRCDPISGHVSLFWYQQALGQGPEFLTYFQNEAQLDKSGLPSDRFFAERPEGSVSTLKIQRTQQEDSAVYLCASSLDVRGRTEAFFGQGTRLTVV.

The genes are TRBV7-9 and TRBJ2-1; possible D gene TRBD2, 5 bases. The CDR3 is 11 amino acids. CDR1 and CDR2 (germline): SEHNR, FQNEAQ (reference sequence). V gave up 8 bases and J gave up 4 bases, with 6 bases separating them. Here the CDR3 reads CASWRYNEQFF. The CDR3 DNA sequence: TGTGCCAGCTGGAGGTACAATGAGCAGTTCTTC.

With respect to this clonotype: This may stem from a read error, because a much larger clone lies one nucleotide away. CDR3 sequence: CASSLEETSSEQFF. CDR3 coding DNA: TGTGCCAGCAGTTTGGAAGAGACTTCGTCTGAGCAGTTCTTC. The rearrangement uses TRBV12-3 or TRBV12-4 and TRBJ2-1; D is undetermined. The CDR3 has 14 amino acids. V lost 3 bases and J lost 9, with 15 bases in between.

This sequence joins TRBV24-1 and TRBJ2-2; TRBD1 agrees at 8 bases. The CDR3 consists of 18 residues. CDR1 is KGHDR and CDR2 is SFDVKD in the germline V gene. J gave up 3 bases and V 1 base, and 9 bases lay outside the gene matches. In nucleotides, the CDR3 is TGTGCCACCAGTGATTTTCCAGGGGGCCCCGGGGACACCGGGGAGCTGTTTTTT. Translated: CATSDFPGGPGDTGELFF.

CDR3: CASSPRGRPPRQFF. The CDR3, as DNA: TGTGCCAGCAGCCCCAGAGGCCGACCTCCCAGGCAGTTCTTC. This chain uses TRBV7-9 with TRBJ2-1; D uncertain. This CDR3 spans 14 amino acids. The V and J ends lost 5 bases and 12 bases respectively, with 20 bases between them. Germline V CDR1 and CDR2: SEHNR, FQNEAQ (reference sequence).

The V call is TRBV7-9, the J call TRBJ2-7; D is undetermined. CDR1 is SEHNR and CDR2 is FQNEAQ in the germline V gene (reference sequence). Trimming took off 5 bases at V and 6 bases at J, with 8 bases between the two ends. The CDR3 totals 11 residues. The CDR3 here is CASSQRREQYV. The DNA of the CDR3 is TGTGCCAGCAGCCAGAGGCGCGAGCAGTACGTC.

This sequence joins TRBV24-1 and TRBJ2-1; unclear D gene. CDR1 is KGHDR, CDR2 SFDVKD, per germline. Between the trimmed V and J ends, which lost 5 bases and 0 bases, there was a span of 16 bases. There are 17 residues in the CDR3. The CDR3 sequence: CATSVGDRGSSYNEQFF. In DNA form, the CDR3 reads TGTGCCACCAGTGTCGGTGACCGCGGAAGCTCCTACAATGAGCAGTTCTTC.